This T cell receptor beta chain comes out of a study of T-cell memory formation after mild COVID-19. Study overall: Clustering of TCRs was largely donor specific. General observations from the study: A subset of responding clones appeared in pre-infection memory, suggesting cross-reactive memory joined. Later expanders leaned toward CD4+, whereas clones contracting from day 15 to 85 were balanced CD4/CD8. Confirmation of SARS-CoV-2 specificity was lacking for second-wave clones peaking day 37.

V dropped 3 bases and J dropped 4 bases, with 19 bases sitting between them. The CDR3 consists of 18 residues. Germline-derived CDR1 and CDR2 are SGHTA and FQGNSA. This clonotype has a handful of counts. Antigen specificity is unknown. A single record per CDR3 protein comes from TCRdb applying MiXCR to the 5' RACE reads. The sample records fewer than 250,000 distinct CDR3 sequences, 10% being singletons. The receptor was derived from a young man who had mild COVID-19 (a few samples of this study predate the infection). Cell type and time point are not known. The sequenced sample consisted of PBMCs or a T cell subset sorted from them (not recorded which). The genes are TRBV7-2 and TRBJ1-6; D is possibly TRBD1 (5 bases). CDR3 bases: TGTGCCAGCAGCTTCGTAAGGGCGGGGGATTTATATAATTCACCCCTCCACTTT. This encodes CASSFVRAGDLYNSPLHF. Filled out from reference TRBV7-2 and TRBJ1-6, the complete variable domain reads GAGVSQSPSNKVTEKGKDVELRCDPISGHTALYWYRQSLGQGLEFLIYFQGNSAPDKSGLPSDRFSAERTGGSVSTLTIQRTQQEDSAVYLCASSFVRAGDLYNSPLHFGNGTRLTVT.